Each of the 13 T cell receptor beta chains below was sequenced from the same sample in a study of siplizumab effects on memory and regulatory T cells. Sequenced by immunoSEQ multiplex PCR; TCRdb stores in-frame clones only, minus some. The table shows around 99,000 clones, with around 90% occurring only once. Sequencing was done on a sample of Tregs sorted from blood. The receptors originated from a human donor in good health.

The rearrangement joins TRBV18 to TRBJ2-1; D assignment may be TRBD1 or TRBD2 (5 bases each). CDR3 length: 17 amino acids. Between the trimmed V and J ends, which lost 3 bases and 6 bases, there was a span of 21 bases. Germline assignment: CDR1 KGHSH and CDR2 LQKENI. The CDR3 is CASSPILGDVSFNEQFF. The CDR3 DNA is TGTGCCAGCTCACCGATCCTGGGGGACGTATCATTCAATGAGCAGTTCTTC.

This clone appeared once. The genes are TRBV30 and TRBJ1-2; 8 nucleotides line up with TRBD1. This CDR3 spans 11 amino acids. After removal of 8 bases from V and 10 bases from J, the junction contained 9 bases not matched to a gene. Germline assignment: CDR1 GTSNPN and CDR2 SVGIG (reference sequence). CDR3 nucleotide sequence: TGTGCCGCCACCACAGGGGGAACCTACACCTTC. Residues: CAATTGGTYTF.

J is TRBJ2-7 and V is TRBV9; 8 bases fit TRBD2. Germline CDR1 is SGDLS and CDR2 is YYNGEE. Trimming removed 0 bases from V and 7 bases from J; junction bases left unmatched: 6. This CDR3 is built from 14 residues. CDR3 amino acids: CASSVDREGREQYF. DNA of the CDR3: TGTGCCAGCAGCGTAGATCGGGAGGGCCGGGAGCAGTACTTC.

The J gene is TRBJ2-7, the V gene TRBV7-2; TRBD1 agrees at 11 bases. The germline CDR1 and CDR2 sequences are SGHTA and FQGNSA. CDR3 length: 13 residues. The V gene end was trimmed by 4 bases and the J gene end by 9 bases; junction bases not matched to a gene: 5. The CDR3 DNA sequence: TGTGCCAGCAGCTACGGACAGGGGGCCATGCAGTACTTC. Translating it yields CASSYGQGAMQYF.

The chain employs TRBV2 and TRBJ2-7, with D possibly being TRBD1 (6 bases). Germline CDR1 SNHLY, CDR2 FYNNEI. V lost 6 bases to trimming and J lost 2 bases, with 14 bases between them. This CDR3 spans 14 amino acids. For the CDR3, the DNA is TGTGCCAGCAGCTCGACAGGCTTTACCTACGAGCAGTACTTC. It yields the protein CASSSTGFTYEQYF.

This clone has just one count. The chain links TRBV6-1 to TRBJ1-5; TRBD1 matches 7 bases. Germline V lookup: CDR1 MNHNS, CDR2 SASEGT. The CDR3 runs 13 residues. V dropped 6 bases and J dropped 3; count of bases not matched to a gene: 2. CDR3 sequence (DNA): TGTGCCAGCAGAGGACAGGTCAATCAGCCCCAGCATTTT. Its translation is CASRGQVNQPQHF.

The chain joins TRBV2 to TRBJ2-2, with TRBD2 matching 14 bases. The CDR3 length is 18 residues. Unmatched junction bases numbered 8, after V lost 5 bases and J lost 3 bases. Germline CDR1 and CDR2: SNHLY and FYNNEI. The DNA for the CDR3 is TGTGCCAGCAGTCGACTAGCGGGAGGGCGGTGGGACACCGGGGAGCTGTTTTTT. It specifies CASSRLAGGRWDTGELFF.

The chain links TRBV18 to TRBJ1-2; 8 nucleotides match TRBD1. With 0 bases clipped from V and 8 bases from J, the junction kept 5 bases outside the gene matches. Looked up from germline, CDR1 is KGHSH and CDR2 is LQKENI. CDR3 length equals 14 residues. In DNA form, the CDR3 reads TGTGCCAGCTCACCACCGAGGCCAGGGGGCGGCTACACCTTC. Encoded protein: CASSPPRPGGGYTF. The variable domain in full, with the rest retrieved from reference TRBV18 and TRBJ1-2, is NAGVMQNPRHLVRRRGQEARLRCSPMKGHSHVYWYRQLPEEGLKFMVYLQKENIIDESGMPKERFSAEFPKEGPSILRIQQVVRGDSAAYFCASSPPRPGGGYTFGSGTRLTVV.

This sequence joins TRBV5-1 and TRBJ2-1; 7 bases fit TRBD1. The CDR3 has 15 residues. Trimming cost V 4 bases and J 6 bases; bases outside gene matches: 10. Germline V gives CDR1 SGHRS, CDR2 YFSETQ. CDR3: CASSLQGEKPNEQFF. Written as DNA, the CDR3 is TGCGCCAGCAGCCTGCAGGGGGAGAAACCCAATGAGCAGTTCTTC. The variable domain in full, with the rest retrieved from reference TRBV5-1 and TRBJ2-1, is KAGVTQTPRYLIKTRGQQVTLSCSPISGHRSVSWYQQTPGQGLQFLFEYFSETQRNKGNFPGRFSGRQFSNSRSEMNVSTLELGDSALYLCASSLQGEKPNEQFFGPGTRLTVL.

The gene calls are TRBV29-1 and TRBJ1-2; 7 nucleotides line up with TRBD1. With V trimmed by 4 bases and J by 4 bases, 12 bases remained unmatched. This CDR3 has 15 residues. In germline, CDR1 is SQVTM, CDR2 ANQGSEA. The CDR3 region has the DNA TGCAGCGTTGGGGAAGGGGTGACAGGGCTCTATGGCTACACCTTC. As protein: CSVGEGVTGLYGYTF. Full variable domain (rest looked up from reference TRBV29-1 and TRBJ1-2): SAVISQKPSRDICQRGTSLTIQCQVDSQVTMMFWYRQQPGQSLTLIATANQGSEATYESGFVIDKFPISRPNLTFSTLTVSNMSPEDSSIYLCSVGEGVTGLYGYTFGSGTRLTVV.

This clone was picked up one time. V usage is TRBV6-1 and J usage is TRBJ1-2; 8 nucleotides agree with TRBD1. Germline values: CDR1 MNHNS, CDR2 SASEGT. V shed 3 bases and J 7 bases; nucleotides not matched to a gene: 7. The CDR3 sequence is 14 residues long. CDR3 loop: CASSEDTGGFGYTF. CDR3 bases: TGTGCCAGCAGTGAGGATACAGGGGGTTTTGGCTACACCTTC.

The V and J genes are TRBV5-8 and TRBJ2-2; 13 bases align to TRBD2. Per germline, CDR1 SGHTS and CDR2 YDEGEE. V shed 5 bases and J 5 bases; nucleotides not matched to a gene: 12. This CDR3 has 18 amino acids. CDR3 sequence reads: CASSTTSGRIVETGELFF. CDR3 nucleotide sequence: TGTGCCAGCAGTACGACTAGCGGGAGGATCGTAGAGACCGGGGAGCTGTTTTTT.

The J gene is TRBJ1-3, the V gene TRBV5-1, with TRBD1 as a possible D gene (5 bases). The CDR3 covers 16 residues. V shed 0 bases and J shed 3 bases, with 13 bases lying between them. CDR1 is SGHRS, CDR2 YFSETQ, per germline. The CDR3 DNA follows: TGCGCCAGCAGCTTGGGTGTCAGGGCAGTTGGAAACACCATATATTTT. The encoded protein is CASSLGVRAVGNTIYF.